The source of this TCR beta chain is a study of neoadjuvant nivolumab and ipilimumab in lung cancer. Study-wide results and limits: Only two of four nivolumab-treated tumors gained richness and clonality by surgery. TCR receptors were sequenced in few samples. Resected tumors had greater TCR richness and clonality than uninvolved lung.

Note on this clone: The antigen is unknown.

CDR1 MNHEY and CDR2 SVGAGI come from the germline V gene. V was clipped by 5 bases and J by 3 bases; unmatched bases: 9. CDR3 length: 15 residues. Repertoires were generated with immunoSEQ multiplex PCR, while TCRdb's copy carries only in-frame clones and drops some. This table has fewer than 40,000 clones, 92% appearing once. The chain couples TRBV6-5 to TRBJ1-2; TRBD1 agrees at 7 bases. The source of this sequence is an adult with non-small cell lung cancer. The sample here was peripheral blood, taken after neoadjuvant nivolumab, alone or with ipilimumab, at or shortly before surgery. The CDR3 region is CASSTRSQGHYGYTF. The CDR3 nucleotides are TGTGCCAGCAGTACCCGTTCACAGGGGCACTATGGCTACACCTTC.